This T cell receptor (beta chain) was obtained from a study of T cells expressing NK-cell markers. Study results and caveats: A few donors likewise had their CD3+CD56-NKG2C+ fraction led by these clonotypes.

A note on this clonotype: Its antigen remains unknown.

For each CDR3 protein, TCRdb gives one entry from its re-call of the 5' RACE reads, without DNA. The table gives some 500,000 distinct CDR3 sequences; the top ten clones make up almost 1.5% of it. This CDR3 has 14 residues. Germline V gene lookup returns CDR1 SGHRS and CDR2 YFSETQ. The sequenced sample was blood T cells: a sorted CD56 or NKG2C T cell subset, CD4+ or CD8+ T cells, or bulk PBMC T cells (not recorded which). This receptor was obtained from a woman aged 45 to 65 in good health. The rearrangement uses TRBV5-1 and TRBJ2-1; TCRdb indicates TRBD2, and absent DNA this call remains unverified. CDR3 sequence reads: CASSLPLLAQEQFF.